Listed below are T cell receptor beta chains from one sample, sequenced in a study of response to subunit inactivated influenza vaccine. TCRdb reanalysed the RT-PCR reads using MiXCR and keeps one entry per CDR3 protein. The sample lists hundreds of thousands of distinct CDR3 sequences, 10% to 12% seen once, with approximately 11% in the top ten. This same sample was also taken into another study, of T cells expressing NK-cell markers.

The source material was PBMCs from blood, sampled on the day of vaccination. These receptors were taken from a man aged 45 to 65 who received an inactivated influenza vaccine. CDR3s include the opening cysteine and the closing phenylalanine or tryptophan. A D gene is named only where the DNA matches it firmly. Rows give clone size only sometimes, using once, few, many, or a class for an expanded clone.

clone_size j_call d_call v_call cdr3_aa cdr3_nt
few TRBJ2-7 TRBD1 TRBV2 CASGDRGTEQYF TGTGCCAGCGGGGACAGGGGTACCGAGCAGTACTTC
- TRBJ2-1 TRBD2 TRBV20-1 CSATGTSGNNEQFF TGCAGTGCGACCGGGACTAGCGGGAACAATGAGCAGTTCTTC
few TRBJ1-1 - TRBV29-1 CSVIWWGPRLNTEAFF TGCAGCGTTATTTGGTGGGGCCCCAGGTTGAACACTGAAGCTTTCTTT
- TRBJ2-1 TRBD1 TRBV29-1 CSAWGTEGGYPDNEQFF TGCAGCGCCTGGGGGACAGAAGGAGGTTACCCAGACAATGAGCAGTTCTTC
many TRBJ2-7 - TRBV7-9 CASSAGSYEQYF TGTGCCAGCAGCGCGGGATCCTACGAGCAGTACTTC
many TRBJ2-1 - TRBV6-5 CASSYGTYNEQFF TGTGCCAGCAGTTACGGCACCTACAATGAGCAGTTCTTC
many TRBJ1-1 - TRBV7-9 CASSLDGGWTEAFF TGTGCCAGCAGCTTAGATGGGGGCTGGACTGAAGCTTTCTTT
- TRBJ2-1 - TRBV4-2 CASSQDKGRAEEQFF TGTGCCAGCAGCCAAGATAAAGGGAGAGCTGAGGAGCAGTTCTTC
few TRBJ2-3 - TRBV7-2 CASSDYRAYADTQYF TGTGCCAGCAGCGACTACCGGGCCTACGCAGATACGCAGTATTTT
many TRBJ2-1 TRBD2 TRBV7-6 CASSLSGTNYNEQFF TGTGCCAGCAGCCTATCCGGGACTAACTACAATGAGCAGTTCTTC
- TRBJ2-2 TRBD2 TRBV11-2 CASSLSGGARTGELFF TGTGCCAGCAGCTTGAGCGGGGGGGCGAGGACCGGGGAGCTGTTTTTT
few TRBJ2-7 TRBD1 TRBV7-8 CASSSGQGLTYEQYF TGTGCCAGCAGCTCGGGACAGGGCCTCACCTACGAGCAGTACTTC
few TRBJ2-5 TRBD1 TRBV28 CASSLLGTGERETQYF TGTGCCAGCAGTCTCCTTGGGACAGGGGAGCGGGAGACCCAGTACTTC
few TRBJ2-1 - TRBV24-1 CATSDRGGSQVNEQFF TGTGCCACCAGTGATCGTGGAGGGAGTCAGGTCAATGAGCAGTTCTTC
- TRBJ2-7 TRBD1 TRBV20-1 CSARSGRGLDEQYF TGCAGTGCTAGATCAGGCAGGGGGCTGGATGAGCAGTACTTC
- TRBJ2-1 TRBD2 TRBV7-9 CASSPELLAGAYNEQFF TGTGCCAGCAGCCCCGAGTTACTAGCGGGAGCTTACAATGAGCAGTTCTTC
- TRBJ2-3 TRBD2 TRBV24-1 CATSEASGGDLTDTQYF TGTGCCACCAGCGAAGCTAGCGGGGGGGACCTCACAGATACGCAGTATTTT
- TRBJ2-1 - TRBV12-3/TRBV12-4 CASSPTGTLYNEQFF TGTGCCAGCAGCCCGACCGGGACTCTTTACAATGAGCAGTTCTTC
- TRBJ2-5 - TRBV20-1 CSARGTSQETQYF TGCAGTGCTAGAGGAACTAGCCAAGAGACCCAGTACTTC
- TRBJ2-3 - TRBV24-1 CATSDYKDPTDTQYF TGTGCCACCAGTGATTATAAGGACCCCACAGATACGCAGTATTTT
many TRBJ2-7 - TRBV6-2/TRBV6-3 CASSYPGGGYEQYF TGTGCCAGCAGTTACCCAGGGGGAGGTTACGAGCAGTACTTC
- TRBJ2-4 - TRBV19 CASRGQSRAKNIQYF TGTGCCAGTAGAGGACAGTCCCGAGCCAAAAACATTCAGTACTTC
- TRBJ2-7 - TRBV3-1 CASSPPRGLGGNYEQYF TGTGCCAGCAGCCCCCCCCGGGGTCTGGGGGGAAACTACGAGCAGTACTTC
- TRBJ2-7 TRBD2 TRBV12-3/TRBV12-4 CASSLERLAGPYEQYF TGTGCCAGCAGTTTAGAGAGACTAGCGGGGCCCTACGAGCAGTACTTC
few TRBJ2-7 TRBD2 TRBV12-3/TRBV12-4 CASSEAGTNEQYF TGTGCCAGCAGTGAAGCCGGGACTAACGAGCAGTACTTC
- TRBJ2-1 - TRBV7-9 CASSPPWGNEQFF TGTGCCAGCAGCCCCCCATGGGGCAATGAGCAGTTCTTC
- TRBJ2-5 - TRBV6-5 CASSYSGGGLETQYF TGTGCCAGCAGTTACTCGGGCGGGGGCCTCGAGACCCAGTACTTC
many TRBJ2-1 TRBD1 TRBV6-2/TRBV6-3 CASSYHPQGVFSYNEQFF TGTGCCAGCAGTTACCATCCGCAGGGGGTATTTTCCTACAATGAGCAGTTCTTC
- TRBJ2-5 TRBD2 TRBV18 CASSPVLAEQETQYF TGTGCCAGCTCACCGGTACTAGCGGAGCAAGAGACCCAGTACTTC